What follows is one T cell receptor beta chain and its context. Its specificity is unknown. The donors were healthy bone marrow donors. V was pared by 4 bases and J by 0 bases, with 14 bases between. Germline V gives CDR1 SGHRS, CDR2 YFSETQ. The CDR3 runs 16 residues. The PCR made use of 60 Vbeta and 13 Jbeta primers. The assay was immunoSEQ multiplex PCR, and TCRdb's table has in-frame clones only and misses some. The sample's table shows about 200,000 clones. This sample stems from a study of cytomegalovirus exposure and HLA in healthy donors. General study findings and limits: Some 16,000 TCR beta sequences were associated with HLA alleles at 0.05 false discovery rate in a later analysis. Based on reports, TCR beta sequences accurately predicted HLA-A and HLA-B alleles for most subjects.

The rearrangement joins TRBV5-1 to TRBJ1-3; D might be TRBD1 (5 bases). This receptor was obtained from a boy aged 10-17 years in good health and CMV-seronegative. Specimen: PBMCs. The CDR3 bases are TGCGCCAGCAGCACCGGAGGGGCCCCCTCTGGAAACACCATATATTTT. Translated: CASSTGGAPSGNTIYF.